A single sample gave rise to the 5 T cell receptor beta chains below, sequenced in a study of blood T cell repertoires in COVID-19. The data were produced by immunoSEQ multiplex PCR, yet TCRdb's version contains in-frame clones alone and is incomplete. The table includes more than 200,000 clones, 87% detected once. The material sequenced was PBMCs or T cells enriched from blood (not recorded which). Every receptor here comes from a man aged 25-40 years who had recovered from COVID-19.

This clone was detected once. The rearrangement links TRBV10-2 to TRBJ2-7, with D possibly matching TRBD2 (6 bases). Germline values: CDR1 WSHSY, CDR2 SAAADI. There are 13 residues in the CDR3. Trimming removed 6 bases from V and 0 bases from J, with 9 bases in between. The CDR3 DNA reads as TGCGCCAGCAGAATAGCGGCCTCCTACGAGCAGTACTTC. As protein: CASRIAASYEQYF.

CDR3 sequence reads: CATSRDLGSTNEQFF. The CDR3 nucleotides are TGTGCCACCAGCAGAGATCTTGGTAGCACCAATGAGCAGTTCTTC. The rearrangement joins TRBV15 to TRBJ2-1; no definite D call. V lost 0 bases to trimming and J lost 6 bases, with 12 bases between them. The CDR3 sequence is 15 residues long. Germline V gives CDR1 LNHNV, CDR2 YYDKDF (reference sequence).

The J gene is TRBJ2-1, the V gene TRBV28; 15 positions match TRBD2. The CDR3 runs 18 residues. V trimming: 6 bases; J trimming: 1 base; junction bases outside the gene matches: 7. Per the germline V gene, CDR1 is MDHEN and CDR2 is SYDVKM. The CDR3 DNA is TGTGCCAGCAGAGCCCGGACTAGCGGGAGGGTATCCTACAATGAGCAGTTCTTC. As protein: CASRARTSGRVSYNEQFF.

The chain carries TRBV4-3 and TRBJ2-3; 11 bases match TRBD2. There are 15 residues in the CDR3. J lost 7 bases, V lost 1 base, and 4 bases had no gene match. Germline V lookup: CDR1 LGHNA, CDR2 YSLEER. CDR3 sequence reads: CASSQGLAGKNTQYF. DNA of the CDR3: TGCGCCAGCAGCCAAGGACTAGCGGGAAAGAATACGCAGTATTTT.

The V and J genes are TRBV6-5 and TRBJ1-6; possibly TRBD1 for D (6 bases). In germline, CDR1 is MNHEY, CDR2 SVGAGI. The CDR3 consists of 13 residues. V lost 7 bases, J lost 7 bases, and 11 bases lay in between. The CDR3 sequence: CASTNRENSPLHF. The DNA of the CDR3 is TGTGCCAGCACTAACAGGGAGAATTCACCCCTCCACTTT.